The sequence of this TCR beta chain was determined in a study of control samples from healthy donors and cancer patients. V dropped 4 bases and J dropped 4; count of bases not matched to a gene: 8. There are 15 residues in the CDR3. Per the germline V gene, CDR1 is SGHDN and CDR2 is FVKESK. Libraries were prepared by immunoSEQ multiplex PCR; TCRdb keeps only in-frame clonotypes and omits some of them. Of under 450,000 clones in the sample, 90% were seen once. Sequenced material: PBMCs. The V call is TRBV14, the J call TRBJ2-7; 9 positions agree with TRBD2. This TCR derives from a man between 35 and 55 years old with head and neck cancer. Here the CDR3 reads CASSLTGTSLYEQYF. The CDR3 DNA is TGTGCCAGCAGCCTAACCGGGACTAGCTTGTACGAGCAGTACTTC.